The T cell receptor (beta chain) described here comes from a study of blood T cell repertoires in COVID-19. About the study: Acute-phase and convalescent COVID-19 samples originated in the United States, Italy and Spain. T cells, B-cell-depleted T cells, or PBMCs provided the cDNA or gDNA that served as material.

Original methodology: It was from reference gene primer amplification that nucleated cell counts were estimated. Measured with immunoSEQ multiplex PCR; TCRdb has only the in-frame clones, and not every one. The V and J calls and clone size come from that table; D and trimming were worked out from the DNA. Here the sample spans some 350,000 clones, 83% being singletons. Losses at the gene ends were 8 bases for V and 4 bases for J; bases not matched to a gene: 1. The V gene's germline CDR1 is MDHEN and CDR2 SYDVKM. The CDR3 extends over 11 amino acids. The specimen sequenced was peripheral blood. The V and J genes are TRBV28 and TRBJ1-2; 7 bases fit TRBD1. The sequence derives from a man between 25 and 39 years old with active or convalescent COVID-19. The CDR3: CASRDSYGYTF. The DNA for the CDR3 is TGTGCCAGCCGGGACAGCTATGGCTACACCTTC.